Below are 4 T cell receptor beta chains sequenced from a single sample in a study of T-cell reconstitution after alpha-beta-depleted transplantation in children. The authors prepared the TCRbeta library with unique molecular identifiers. TCRdb re-analysed the PCR reads in MiXCR, keeping a single row per CDR3 protein. The profile shows hundreds of thousands of distinct CDR3 sequences, more than 10% of them singletons. Sample: PBMCs from the stem cell graft donor, taken from the stem cell graft. These receptor sequences come from a human donor who donated a stem cell graft to a child with acute lymphoblastic leukemia.

This clonotype was seen at least ten times. This sequence joins TRBV12-3 or TRBV12-4 and TRBJ2-7; tentatively, D is TRBD1 or TRBD2 (6 bases each). V dropped 6 bases and J dropped 0 bases, with 12 bases sitting between them. The CDR3 length is 14 residues. CDR3 coding DNA: TGTGCCAGCAGGTTGGGGGGCGGCTCCTACGAGCAGTACTTC. It yields the protein CASRLGGGSYEQYF.

This clonotype was observed at least ten times. This chain connects TRBV5-5 to TRBJ2-3; D call uncertain. Germline V lookup: CDR1 SGHKS, CDR2 YYEKEE (reference sequence). Trimming left V 1 base short and J 2 bases short, with 5 bases between. The CDR3 consists of 13 residues. In DNA, the CDR3 is TGTGCCAGCAGCTTGTACGTCACAGATACGCAGTATTTT. This gives the protein CASSLYVTDTQYF.

This clonotype was found a few times. The genes are TRBV7-9 and TRBJ2-5, with D perhaps matching TRBD1 (5 bases). CDR1 SEHNR and CDR2 FQNEAQ come from the germline V gene (reference sequence). The length of the CDR3 is 16 residues. With 2 bases removed from V and 2 bases from J, the gap between germline ends came to 15 bases. CDR3 nucleotide sequence: TGTGCCAGCAGCTTATATCAGGGCCATCTACAAGAGACCCAGTACTTC. It translates to CASSLYQGHLQETQYF.

In this sample, this clonotype turned up many times. The chain is built from TRBV5-1 and TRBJ2-7; D gene ambiguous. V was shortened by 1 base and J by 0 bases, with 8 bases between the two germline ends. CDR3 size: 14 residues. Germline assignment: CDR1 SGHRS and CDR2 YFSETQ. This chain's CDR3 is CASSLFDSSYEQYF. DNA for the CDR3: TGCGCCAGCAGCTTGTTTGATAGCTCCTACGAGCAGTACTTC.